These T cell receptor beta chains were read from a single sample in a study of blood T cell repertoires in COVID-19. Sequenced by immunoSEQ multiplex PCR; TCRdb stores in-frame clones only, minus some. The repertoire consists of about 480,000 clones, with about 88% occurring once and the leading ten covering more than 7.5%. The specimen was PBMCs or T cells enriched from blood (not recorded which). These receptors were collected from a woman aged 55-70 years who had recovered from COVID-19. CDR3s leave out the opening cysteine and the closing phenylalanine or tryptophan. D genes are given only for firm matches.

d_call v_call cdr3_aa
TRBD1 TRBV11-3 ASSPRGLQGAEAF
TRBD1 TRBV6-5 ASSLRGRLSNSPLH
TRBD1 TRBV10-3 AIPAGGGQV
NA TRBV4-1 ASSQVAREPNSPLH
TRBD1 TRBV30 AWSSDRGRSEKLF
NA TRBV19 ASSIRGYTEAF
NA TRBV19 ASSSGFYGYT
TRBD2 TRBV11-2 ASRPGTSGGLGAQY
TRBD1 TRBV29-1 SVALTGDTNQPQH
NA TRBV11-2 ASSPRPGDEQF
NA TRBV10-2 ASRAGPLYGYT
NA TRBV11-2 ASSQGLGSIQETQY
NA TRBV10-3 AISEIKDSQGYT
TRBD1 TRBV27 ASRQTGGSRTIY
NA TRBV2 ASSRQNQPQH
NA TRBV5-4 ASSLYREGENQPQH
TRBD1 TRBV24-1 ATSDLTQGVILWQPQH
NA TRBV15 ATSRGTGNPYNEQF
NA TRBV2 ASSGLLAKNIQY
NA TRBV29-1 SVFTGRGYGYT
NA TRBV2 ASPGRVNSPLH